What follows are 14 T cell receptor beta chains derived from one specimen sequenced in a study of cytomegalovirus exposure and HLA in healthy donors (dated by TCRdb to about 2017). Library preparation was by the immunoSEQ multiplex PCR assay. For the multiplex PCR, a mixture combining 60 forward primers for TCR Vbeta segments and 13 reverse primers for TCR Jbeta segments was used. TCRdb limited this immuneACCESS table to in-frame rearrangements with V and J called. A share of clones is missing; checked studies link under half to unresolved V genes, and the rest is unexplained. For this sample there are around 200,000 clones; approximately 70% appear just once. Of the sample, 2.6% falls within the top ten clones. The source material was PBMCs. These receptors all come from a man between 40 and 49 years old in good health and CMV-seropositive.

The V and J genes are TRBV14 and TRBJ2-2, with 7 bases that match TRBD2. The V gene end was trimmed by 2 bases and the J gene end by 3 bases; junction bases not matched to a gene: 6. The germline V gene encodes CDR1 SGHDN and CDR2 FVKESK. This CDR3 spans 16 amino acids. CDR3 residues: CASSQLILADTGELFF. In nucleotides, the CDR3 is TGTGCCAGCAGCCAATTGATTCTAGCGGACACCGGGGAGCTGTTTTTT.

The chain combines TRBV7-9 with TRBJ2-5; 10 nucleotides match TRBD2. Germline loops: CDR1 SEHNR, CDR2 FQNEAQ (reference sequence). The V gene end was trimmed by 2 bases and the J gene end by 4 bases; junction bases not matched to a gene: 4. CDR3 length: 15 residues. This CDR3 is CASSLLQRGGETQYF. The CDR3 bases are TGTGCCAGCAGCTTATTGCAGCGGGGGGGAGAGACCCAGTACTTC.

This rearrangement joins TRBV5-1 to TRBJ2-7; 12 bases map to TRBD1. The CDR3 totals 14 residues. Germline-derived CDR1 and CDR2 are SGHRS and YFSETQ. J was trimmed by 6 bases and V by 0 bases; bases with no gene match: 1. CDR3: CASSLGDRGREQYF. The DNA for the CDR3 is TGCGCCAGCAGCTTGGGGGACAGGGGGCGCGAGCAGTACTTC.

In the case of this clone: At the DNA level, this CDR3 is encoded by other sequences in the same sample as well. The V call is TRBV5-1, the J call TRBJ2-3; TRBD1 matches at 8 bases. This CDR3 spans 15 amino acids. The V gene's germline CDR1 is SGHRS and CDR2 YFSETQ. The trim removed 1 base at V and 0 bases at J, leaving 1 base unmatched. Here the CDR3 reads CASSLQGASTDTQYF. In nucleotides, the CDR3 is TGCGCCAGCAGCTTGCAGGGGGCGAGCACAGATACGCAGTATTTT.

This clone showed up just once. This chain links TRBV29-1 with TRBJ1-2; 10 bases are a match to TRBD1. Unmatched junction bases numbered 12, after V lost 3 bases and J lost 8 bases. Germline V gives CDR1 SQVTM, CDR2 ANQGSEA. This CDR3 region has 15 residues. The DNA of the CDR3 is TGCAGCGTTGATGGCGGGAGACAGGGGGCGCGGGGCTACACCTTC. Amino acids: CSVDGGRQGARGYTF.

The chain carries TRBV15 and TRBJ1-1; TRBD1 aligns across 10 bases. The CDR3 spans 14 residues. After removal of 5 bases from V and 6 bases from J, the junction contained 6 bases not matched to a gene. Germline V lookup: CDR1 LNHNV, CDR2 YYDKDF (reference sequence). The CDR3 bases are TGTGCCACCAGCGGGCGGGACAGGGGTCCTGAAGCTTTCTTT. Translated, it gives CATSGRDRGPEAFF.

The V gene is TRBV5-6, the J gene TRBJ1-2, with D perhaps TRBD1 (6 bases). CDR1 SGHDT and CDR2 YYEEEE come from the germline V gene. There are 14 residues in the CDR3. V dropped 0 bases and J dropped 4 bases, with 10 bases sitting between them. The CDR3 DNA is TGTGCCAGCAGCTTGGTTACAGGGAGCTATGGCTACACCTTC. Its protein product is CASSLVTGSYGYTF.

CDR3 residues: CASSLGTGGVGNYGYTF. For the CDR3, the DNA is TGTGCCAGCAGCTTGGGGACAGGGGGCGTTGGGAACTATGGCTACACCTTC. V gene TRBV5-6 combines with J gene TRBJ1-2; 11 bases align to TRBD1. J lost 2 bases, V lost 0 bases, and 6 bases had no gene match. This CDR3 spans 17 amino acids. CDR1 is SGHDT and CDR2 is YYEEEE in the germline V gene.

The CDR3 coding sequence is TGTGCCAGCAGTTTATCGCAGGCCCTCACCCCGACACTGTTTTTT. This codes for CASSLSQALTPTLFF. J is TRBJ1-4 and V is TRBV28; no clear D gene. Trimming removed 1 base at V and 13 bases at J, with 19 bases between. CDR1 is MDHEN and CDR2 is SYDVKM in the germline V gene. CDR3 length equals 15 residues.

In this sample, this clone turned up a few times. V and J are TRBV29-1 and TRBJ2-1, with 9 bases that match TRBD2. CDR3 size: 20 residues. Per germline, CDR1 SQVTM and CDR2 ANQGSEA. V gave up 4 bases and J gave up 0 bases; unmatched junction bases: 19. The CDR3 here is CSVVYSGGSGGLVSYNEQFF. DNA of the CDR3: TGCAGCGTTGTTTATTCTGGAGGTAGCGGGGGACTCGTCTCCTACAATGAGCAGTTCTTC.

The chain employs TRBV4-1 and TRBJ1-4; D is unresolved. This CDR3 spans 14 amino acids. Trimming pared 2 bases from V and 5 bases from J, leaving 9 bases between. CDR1 MGHRA and CDR2 YSYEKL come from the germline V gene. The CDR3 sequence is CASSQWTGNEKLFF. For the CDR3, the DNA is TGCGCCAGCAGCCAATGGACGGGAAATGAAAAACTGTTTTTT.

The chain links TRBV27 to TRBJ2-7, with D unresolved. V was shortened by 2 bases and J by 0 bases, with 11 bases between the two germline ends. This CDR3 region has 15 residues. Germline V lookup: CDR1 MNHEY, CDR2 SMNVEV (reference sequence). The CDR3 sequence: CASSLQAVSSYEQYF. DNA for the CDR3: TGTGCCAGCAGTTTACAGGCCGTAAGCTCCTACGAGCAGTACTTC.

The rearrangement joins TRBV19 to TRBJ1-5; 7 nucleotides agree with TRBD1. CDR3 length: 16 residues. V shed 7 bases and J 3 bases; nucleotides not matched to a gene: 12. Germline assignment: CDR1 LNHDA and CDR2 SQIVND (reference sequence). The CDR3 bases are TGTGCCAGTACCGCGACAGGGAGAGGTAACAATCAGCCCCAGCATTTT. Its protein is CASTATGRGNNQPQHF.

The CDR3 spells CASSPRGQGASYEQYF. CDR3 nucleotide sequence: TGTGCCAGCTCACCACGAGGCCAGGGGGCATCTTACGAGCAGTACTTC. The J gene is TRBJ2-7, the V gene TRBV18; 8 nucleotides align to TRBD1. The trim removed 1 base at V and 4 bases at J, leaving 9 bases unmatched. The CDR3 is made up of 16 amino acids. The V gene's germline CDR1 is KGHSH and CDR2 LQKENI. The full variable domain, with the rest looked up from reference TRBV18 and TRBJ2-7, is NAGVMQNPRHLVRRRGQEARLRCSPMKGHSHVYWYRQLPEEGLKFMVYLQKENIIDESGMPKERFSAEFPKEGPSILRIQQVVRGDSAAYFCASSPRGQGASYEQYFGPGTRLTVT.